This TCR beta chain was captured in a study of PD-1 blockade in classical Hodgkin lymphoma. Across the study: Intravenous nivolumab at 3 mg/kg was given to patients every 2 weeks. General study results and limits: Newly diagnosed patients were reported to exhibit reduced baseline TCR diversity relative to healthy donors. It was CD4+ TCR diversity, not CD8+, that rose significantly by C4D1.

Autologous stem cell transplantation was followed by relapse in every patient, and brentuximab vedotin exposure varied. Germline V gene lookup returns CDR1 MNHEY and CDR2 SVGAGI. This CDR3 spans 14 amino acids. Trimming left V 2 bases short and J 3 bases short, with 9 bases between. The method was immunoSEQ multiplex PCR; TCRdb's version includes in-frame clones alone and lacks a portion of them. The sample gives 13,000 to 15,000 clones, 83% of which show up once; roughly a fifth is in the top ten. A note on this clone: Its antigen remains unidentified.

The sample was peripheral blood mononuclear cells (PBMCs), taken at baseline. This sequence joins TRBV6-5 and TRBJ2-3; D is uncertain. The source is a human donor with classical Hodgkin lymphoma. The CDR3 here is CASSYRRDTDTQYF. In DNA form, the CDR3 reads TGTGCCAGCAGTTACCGTAGGGATACAGATACGCAGTATTTT.